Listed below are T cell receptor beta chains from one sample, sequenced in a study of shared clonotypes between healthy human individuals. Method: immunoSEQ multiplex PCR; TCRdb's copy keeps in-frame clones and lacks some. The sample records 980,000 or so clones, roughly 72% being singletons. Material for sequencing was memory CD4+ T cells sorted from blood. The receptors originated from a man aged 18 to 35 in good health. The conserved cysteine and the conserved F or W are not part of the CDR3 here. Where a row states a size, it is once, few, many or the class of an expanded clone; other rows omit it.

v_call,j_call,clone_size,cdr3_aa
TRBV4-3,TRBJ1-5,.,ASSQERNQPQH
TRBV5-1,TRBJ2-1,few,ASSQLGRTSYNEQF
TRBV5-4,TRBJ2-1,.,ASSRQGVGDNEQF
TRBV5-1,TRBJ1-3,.,ASRRVTGSSGNTIY
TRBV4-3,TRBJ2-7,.,ASSQGASTYEQY
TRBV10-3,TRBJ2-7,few,AISAIAGSYEQY
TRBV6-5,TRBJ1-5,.,ASRADGTQH
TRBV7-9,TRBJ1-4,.,ASTPGTANNEKLF
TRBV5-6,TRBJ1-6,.,ASSLGVNSPLH
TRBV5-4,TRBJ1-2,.,ASSLAGPEVYT
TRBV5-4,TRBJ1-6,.,ATSGVTGRTYNSPLH
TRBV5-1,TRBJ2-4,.,ASSAELAKNIQY
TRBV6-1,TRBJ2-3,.,ASSEELALDTQY
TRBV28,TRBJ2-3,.,ASSLTSSLGGRTDTQY
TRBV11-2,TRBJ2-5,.,ASSVGRNIETQY
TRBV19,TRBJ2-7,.,ASSQGVAGRYEQY
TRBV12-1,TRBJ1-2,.,ASSGICHYGYT
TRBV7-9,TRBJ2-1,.,ASSLLGRDEQF
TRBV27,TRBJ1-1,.,ASSPRTGTMNTEAF
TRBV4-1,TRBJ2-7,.,ASSQDPGQTYEQY
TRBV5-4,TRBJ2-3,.,ASSGLPSTDTQY
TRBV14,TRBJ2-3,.,ASSGLADTDTQY
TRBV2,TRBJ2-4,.,ASSTRKDNIQY
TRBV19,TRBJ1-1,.,ASSTGQGTEAF
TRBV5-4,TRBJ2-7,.,ASSQTGTGKFGQY
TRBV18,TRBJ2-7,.,ASSRAEGPYEQY
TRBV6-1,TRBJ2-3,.,ASSPAGAGDTQY
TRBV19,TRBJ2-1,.,ARTRDAKWRF
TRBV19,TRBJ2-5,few,ASSKRVRETQY
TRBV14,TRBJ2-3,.,ASSQGLLAGARTDTQY
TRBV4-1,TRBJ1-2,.,ASSQDLARGYGYT
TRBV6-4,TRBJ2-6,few,ASSDSNVLT
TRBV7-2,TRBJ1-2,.,ASSPSTGVYGYT
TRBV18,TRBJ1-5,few,ASSPGAGGGQPQH
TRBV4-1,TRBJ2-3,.,ASSQDKGRQAQY
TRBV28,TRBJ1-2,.,ASSLRSGSGYT
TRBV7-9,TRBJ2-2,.,ASSQTSGSTGELF
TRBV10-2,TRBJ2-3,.,ASRTGRTDTQY